Below are 2 T cell receptor beta chains sequenced from a single sample in a study of blood T cell repertoires in COVID-19. TCRdb's copy holds only in-frame clones and misses some; the assay was immunoSEQ multiplex PCR. This repertoire shows about 140,000 clones, 87% found once; its top ten account for about 2.5%. Sequences were obtained from peripheral blood. Source of these receptors: a man aged 50 to 59 with active COVID-19.

The rearrangement uses TRBV7-9 and TRBJ2-5; the match to TRBD2 covers 8 bases. The CDR3 covers 16 residues. Germline values: CDR1 SEHNR, CDR2 FQNEAQ (reference sequence). The V and J ends lost 7 bases and 5 bases, in that order; junction bases with no gene match: 15. CDR3 DNA sequence: TGTGCCAGCACCTCCCCGTGGCGGGGGGTCGGGGAGACCCAGTACTTC. Its protein product is CASTSPWRGVGETQYF.

The DNA of the CDR3 is TGTGCCAGCAGCTCCCGCGGAGGCAAGAGCACTGAAGCTTTCTTT. This codes for CASSSRGGKSTEAFF. The rearrangement uses TRBV11-3 and TRBJ1-1; D remains ambiguous. Deletions cut 4 bases from V and 4 bases from J, with 16 bases between. This CDR3 is built from 15 residues. The germline V gene encodes CDR1 SGHNT and CDR2 YENEEA.